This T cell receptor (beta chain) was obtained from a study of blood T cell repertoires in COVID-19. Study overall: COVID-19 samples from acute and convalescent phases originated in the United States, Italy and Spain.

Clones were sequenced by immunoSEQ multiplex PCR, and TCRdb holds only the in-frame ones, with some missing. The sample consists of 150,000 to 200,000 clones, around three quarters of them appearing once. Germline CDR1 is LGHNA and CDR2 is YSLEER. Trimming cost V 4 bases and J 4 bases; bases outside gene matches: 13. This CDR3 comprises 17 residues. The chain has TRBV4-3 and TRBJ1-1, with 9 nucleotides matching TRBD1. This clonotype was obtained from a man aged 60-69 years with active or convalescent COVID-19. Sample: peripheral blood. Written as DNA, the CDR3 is TGCGCCAGCAGCCTGGTTACAGGGGGCGCGTCGGGCACTGAAGCTTTCTTT. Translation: CASSLVTGGASGTEAFF.